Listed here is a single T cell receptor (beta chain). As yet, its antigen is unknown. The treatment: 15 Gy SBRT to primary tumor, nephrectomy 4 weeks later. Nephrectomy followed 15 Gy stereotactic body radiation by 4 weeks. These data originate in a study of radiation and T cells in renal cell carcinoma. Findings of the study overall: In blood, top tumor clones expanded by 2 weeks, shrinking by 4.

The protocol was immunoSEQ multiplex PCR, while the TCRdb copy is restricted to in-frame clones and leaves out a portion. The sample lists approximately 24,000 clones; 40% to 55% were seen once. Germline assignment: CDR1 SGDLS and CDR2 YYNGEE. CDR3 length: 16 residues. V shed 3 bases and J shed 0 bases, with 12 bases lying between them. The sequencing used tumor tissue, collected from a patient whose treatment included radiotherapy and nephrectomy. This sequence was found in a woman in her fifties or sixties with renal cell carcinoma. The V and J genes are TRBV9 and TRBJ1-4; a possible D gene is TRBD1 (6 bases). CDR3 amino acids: CASSGGQIATNEKLFF. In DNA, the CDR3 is TGTGCCAGCAGCGGGGGACAAATTGCAACTAATGAAAAACTGTTTTTT. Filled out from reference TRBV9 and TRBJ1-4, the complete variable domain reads DSGVTQTPKHLITATGQRVTLRCSPRSGDLSVYWYQQSLDQGLQFLIQYYNGEERAKGNILERFSAQQFPDLHSELNLSSLELGDSALYFCASSGGQIATNEKLFFGSGTQLSVL.